The 8 T cell receptor beta chains given below trace back to one sample, sequenced in a study of blood T cell repertoires in COVID-19. The assay was immunoSEQ multiplex PCR, and TCRdb's table has in-frame clones only and misses some. The sample holds some 270,000 clones, roughly nine tenths seen once. Sequencing was performed on peripheral blood. The source of these receptors is a man aged 35 to 55 with active or convalescent COVID-19.

CDR3 in amino acids: CASSLLSAGELFF. CDR3 DNA: TGTGCCAGCAGTTTACTCTCCGCCGGGGAGCTGTTTTTT. The V call is TRBV28, the J call TRBJ2-2; D is unclear. This CDR3 comprises 13 residues. Germline V lookup: CDR1 MDHEN, CDR2 SYDVKM. Trimming left V 2 bases short and J 6 bases short, with 7 bases between.

The chain links TRBV30 to TRBJ1-2; the match to TRBD1 covers 9 bases. The CDR3 extends over 16 amino acids. The V gene end was trimmed by 0 bases and the J gene end by 8 bases; junction bases not matched to a gene: 13. Germline V CDR1 and CDR2: GTSNPN, SVGIG (reference sequence). The CDR3 is CAWSVGFWDRANGYTF. The CDR3, as DNA: TGTGCCTGGAGTGTAGGGTTCTGGGACAGGGCAAACGGCTACACCTTC.

The chain recombines TRBV28 with TRBJ2-3; TRBD2 might be the D (5 bases). Germline lookup yields CDR1 MDHEN and CDR2 SYDVKM. This CDR3 is built from 13 residues. Between the trimmed V and J ends, which lost 7 bases and 3 bases, there was a span of 11 bases. The CDR3 DNA reads as TGTGCCAGCACAGAGGGCCAGACAGATACGCAGTATTTT. Protein sequence: CASTEGQTDTQYF.

V and J are TRBV29-1 and TRBJ2-7; D unclear. This CDR3 is 12 amino acids long. The V end was cut by 7 bases, the J end by 5 bases, with 15 bases between. The germline gives CDR1 SQVTM, CDR2 ANQGSEA. The chain's CDR3 is CSAFERTHEQYF. The CDR3 DNA is TGCAGCGCTTTCGAGAGAACCCACGAGCAGTACTTC.

The CDR3 DNA sequence: TGTGCCATCAGTGAATTGACAGGGAATGATATCGGGGAGCTGTTTTTT. Protein: CAISELTGNDIGELFF. The V call is TRBV10-3, the J call TRBJ2-2; 7 nucleotides agree with TRBD1. This CDR3 region has 16 residues. Unmatched junction bases numbered 11, after V lost 3 bases and J lost 7 bases. Germline CDR1 is ENHRY and CDR2 is SYGVKD.

This clone has only a few counts. The genes are TRBV5-1 and TRBJ2-1; 9 nucleotides match TRBD1. V gave up 3 bases and J gave up 7 bases; unmatched junction bases: 14. Germline values: CDR1 SGHRS, CDR2 YFSETQ. The CDR3 runs to 17 residues. CDR3 nucleotide sequence: TGCGCCAGCAGCTATCAACCCGGGACAGGGAGCAGGAATGAGCAGTTCTTC. As protein: CASSYQPGTGSRNEQFF.

The chain uses TRBV27 and TRBJ1-5, with 7 bases fitting TRBD1. The CDR3 extends over 16 amino acids. The V segment lost 6 bases and the J segment 4 bases; nucleotides outside the gene matches: 12. Germline values: CDR1 MNHEY, CDR2 SMNVEV (reference sequence). The CDR3 DNA sequence: TGTGCCAGCAGGGTTAGGTGGGACAGCTTTAATCAGCCCCAGCATTTT. Protein sequence: CASRVRWDSFNQPQHF.

The CDR3 DNA reads as TGTGCCAGCAGTTTGCTAGCTGGGGCCAACGTCCTGACTTTC. Protein product: CASSLLAGANVLTF. This chain links TRBV27 with TRBJ2-6; unclear D gene. The CDR3 covers 14 residues. V shed 3 bases and J shed 2 bases, with 5 bases lying between them. Germline V CDR1 and CDR2: MNHEY, SMNVEV (reference sequence).